This T cell receptor (beta chain) was obtained from a study of T cell changes during pregnancy in multiple sclerosis. Profiled with immunoSEQ multiplex PCR; TCRdb holds only in-frame clones, not every one. The sample shows around 50,000 clones, about 93% of them seen only once. Trimming took off 1 base at V and 2 bases at J, with 9 bases between the two ends. Germline V gene sequence: CDR1 SGHAT, CDR2 FQDESV (reference sequence). CDR3 length: 14 amino acids. The chain has TRBV11-1 and TRBJ2-7, with D possibly TRBD1 on 5 matching bases. The sample here was CD4+ T cells from peripheral blood mononuclear cells, taken after pregnancy. The source of this sequence is a female donor in good health, enrolled as a control in a pregnancy study. The CDR3: CASSLGGGTYEQYF. The CDR3 bases are TGTGCCAGCAGCTTAGGGGGCGGTACCTACGAGCAGTACTTC.